The 26 T cell receptor beta chains below come from one sample, sequenced in a study of blood T cell repertoires in COVID-19. Data came from immunoSEQ multiplex PCR; TCRdb stores just in-frame clones and leaves some out. Seen here are 200,000 to 300,000 clones, about nine tenths observed once, and the top ten hold more than 1.5%. The sequenced material came from PBMCs or T cells enriched from blood (not recorded which). These receptors all stem from a man between 40 and 49 years old who had recovered from COVID-19.

The chain has TRBV6-6 and TRBJ1-4; tentatively, D is TRBD1 (6 bases). Looked up from germline, CDR1 is MNHNY and CDR2 is SVGAGI (reference sequence). The CDR3 covers 20 residues. The V and J ends lost 6 bases and 3 bases respectively, with 29 bases between them. Written as DNA, the CDR3 is TGTGCCAGCAGCCGCATGGAACGCGGGGGGCCGACCCTGGCTAATGAAAAACTGTTTTTT. Residues: CASSRMERGGPTLANEKLFF.

This clone was detected only a few times. This chain uses TRBV6-5 with TRBJ1-5, with TRBD1 identical over 9 bases. Looked up from germline, CDR1 is MNHEY and CDR2 is SVGAGI. This CDR3 comprises 13 residues. The trim removed 10 bases at V and 3 bases at J, leaving 4 bases unmatched. As DNA, the CDR3 is TGTGCCACCGGACAGGGGACCAATCAGCCCCAGCATTTT. This encodes CATGQGTNQPQHF.

V and J are TRBV6-5 and TRBJ1-1; D might be TRBD1 (5 bases). The CDR3 sequence is 14 residues long. V was cut by 7 bases and J by 5 bases, with 17 bases left in between. Germline V gene sequence: CDR1 MNHEY, CDR2 SVGAGI. CDR3 sequence: CASTNPWGETEAFF. The DNA for the CDR3 is TGTGCCAGCACTAACCCATGGGGGGAAACTGAAGCTTTCTTT.

As DNA, the CDR3 is TGCGCCAGCAGCCAAGAGGTCGGGGGTTCTGGTCAGCCCCAGCATTTT. It codes for CASSQEVGGSGQPQHF. V and J are TRBV4-3 and TRBJ1-5, with D perhaps TRBD1 (5 bases). Germline V gene data show CDR1 as LGHNA and CDR2 as YSLEER. The CDR3 is made up of 16 amino acids. The V gene lost 0 bases and the J gene lost 6 bases, with 15 bases spanning the gap.

V usage is TRBV18 and J usage is TRBJ1-6; 9 bases match TRBD1. Unmatched junction bases numbered 5, after V lost 2 bases and J lost 9 bases. The CDR3 totals 15 residues. Germline CDR1 reads KGHSH; CDR2 reads LQKENI. CDR3 amino acids: CASSPTGTGISPLHF. In DNA form, the CDR3 reads TGTGCCAGCTCACCAACCGGGACAGGGATTTCACCCCTCCACTTT.

This clone appeared a single time. The V gene is TRBV2, the J gene TRBJ2-7; D is perhaps TRBD1 (6 bases). Germline lookup yields CDR1 SNHLY and CDR2 FYNNEI. CDR3 length: 13 amino acids. The ends were cut back, 7 bases at V and 2 bases at J, with 12 bases in the middle. The CDR3 sequence: CASTTGGPYEQYF. CDR3 nucleotides: TGTGCCAGCACGACAGGCGGGCCCTACGAGCAGTACTTC.

V gene TRBV27 combines with J gene TRBJ1-3; the D gene is possibly TRBD1 (6 bases). V was trimmed by 9 bases and J by 0 bases, leaving 18 bases between them. This CDR3 spans 16 amino acids. Germline assignment: CDR1 MNHEY and CDR2 SMNVEV (reference sequence). CDR3 region: CASRPGHPISGNTIYF. The CDR3 coding sequence is TGTGCCAGTCGCCCGGGACACCCAATCTCTGGAAACACCATATATTTT.

The CDR3 region has the DNA TGTGCCAGCACTAATACAGGGGGCCCCTACGAGCAGTACTTC. Translating it yields CASTNTGGPYEQYF. V usage is TRBV2 and J usage is TRBJ2-7; 9 bases line up with TRBD1. The V gene's germline CDR1 is SNHLY and CDR2 FYNNEI. After removal of 7 bases from V and 2 bases from J, the junction contained 6 bases not matched to a gene. CDR3 length: 14 residues.

The V and J genes are TRBV3-1 (or the pseudogene TRBV3-2) and TRBJ1-2, with 10 nucleotides matching TRBD1. V gave up 4 bases and J gave up 6 bases; unmatched junction bases: 14. The CDR3 extends over 17 amino acids. Germline values: CDR1 LGHDT, CDR2 YNNKEL (reference sequence). The DNA for the CDR3 is TGTGCCAGCAGCCCTGGGATCGGGGACAGGGGTCCTAATGGCTACACCTTC. This sequence encodes CASSPGIGDRGPNGYTF.

The chain joins TRBV11-3 to TRBJ2-1, with a possible D match to TRBD2 (7 bases). Looked up from germline, CDR1 is SGHNT and CDR2 is YENEEA. The V and J ends lost 3 bases and 10 bases respectively, with 19 bases between them. The CDR3 is 15 residues long. This chain's CDR3 is CASSFYAGAQEEQFF. DNA of the CDR3: TGTGCCAGCAGCTTCTATGCGGGGGCCCAGGAGGAGCAGTTCTTC.

The rearrangement links TRBV11-2 to TRBJ1-1; D is ambiguous. The CDR3 extends over 16 amino acids. Germline V gene data show CDR1 as SGHAT and CDR2 as FQNNGV. The germline V and J ends were trimmed by 1 base and 2 bases, with 14 bases remaining between them. CDR3 region: CASSLGLGAFNTEAFF. In nucleotides, the CDR3 is TGTGCCAGCAGCTTAGGGCTAGGAGCATTCAACACTGAAGCTTTCTTT.

The chain employs TRBV10-3 and TRBJ2-2; 8 positions agree with TRBD2. The V segment lost 6 bases and the J segment 7 bases; nucleotides outside the gene matches: 13. This CDR3 has 16 amino acids. Per germline, CDR1 ENHRY and CDR2 SYGVKD. The DNA of the CDR3 is TGTGCCATCAGCCTAACTAGCGGAAACGCTCACGGGGAGCTGTTTTTT. Protein sequence: CAISLTSGNAHGELFF.

This chain links TRBV30 with TRBJ1-2, with D perhaps TRBD1 (5 bases). V lost 1 base and J lost 2, with 11 bases in between. CDR1 is GTSNPN and CDR2 is SVGIG in the germline V gene (reference sequence). The CDR3 length is 14 residues. CDR3 DNA sequence: TGTGCCTGGAGTGCTGGGGGGATAAACTATGGCTACACCTTC. It is translated as CAWSAGGINYGYTF.

The chain couples TRBV20-1 to TRBJ2-2; TRBD2 is a possible D gene (6 bases). The CDR3 spans 14 residues. Trimming took off 3 bases at V and 1 base at J, with 9 bases between the two ends. The germline CDR1 and CDR2 sequences are DFQATT and SNEGSKA (reference sequence). The CDR3 region has the DNA TGCAGTGCTAGTTCTAGCGTGAACACCGGGGAGCTGTTTTTT. Translation gives CSASSSVNTGELFF.

The chain carries TRBV2 and TRBJ1-4, with D hard to call. The germline CDR1 and CDR2 sequences are SNHLY and FYNNEI. V was clipped by 2 bases and J by 8 bases, with 9 bases between them. The CDR3 has 13 residues. CDR3 in amino acids: CASSEQDKEKLFF. In DNA, the CDR3 is TGTGCCAGCAGTGAACAAGACAAGGAAAAACTGTTTTTT.

The chain joins TRBV7-2 to TRBJ2-1; 7 nucleotides agree with TRBD2. The CDR3 is made up of 16 amino acids. Germline values: CDR1 SGHTA, CDR2 FQGNSA. Germline trimming cut 5 bases from V and 7 bases from J; bases unmatched to any gene: 14. CDR3 sequence (DNA): TGTGCCAGCAGCACCCCGGGACTACGCTTTTTTAATGAGCAGTTCTTC. It is translated as CASSTPGLRFFNEQFF.

This rearrangement joins TRBV29-1 to TRBJ1-1; TRBD1 matches 8 bases. The junction had 7 bases not matched to a gene; V was cut back by 5 bases and J by 2 bases. The CDR3 runs to 14 residues. Germline CDR1 SQVTM, CDR2 ANQGSEA. DNA of the CDR3: TGCAGCGTTCGTAGAGGACAGGGCAACACTGAAGCTTTCTTT. Protein sequence: CSVRRGQGNTEAFF. Drawing the rest from reference TRBV29-1 and TRBJ1-1, the complete variable domain is SAVISQKPSRDICQRGTSLTIQCQVDSQVTMMFWYRQQPGQSLTLIATANQGSEATYESGFVIDKFPISRPNLTFSTLTVSNMSPEDSSIYLCSVRRGQGNTEAFFGQGTRLTVV.

The V and J genes are TRBV3-1 (or the pseudogene TRBV3-2) and TRBJ1-4; TRBD1 is a possible D gene (6 bases). Trimming left V 1 base short and J 5 bases short, with 14 bases between. Germline-derived CDR1 and CDR2 are LGHDT and YNNKEL (reference sequence). This CDR3 is 16 amino acids long. In DNA, the CDR3 is TGTGCCAGCAGCCAAGTACAGGGTACCAAAAATGAAAAACTGTTTTTT. Its protein product is CASSQVQGTKNEKLFF.

V is TRBV6-1 and J is TRBJ2-1, with D tentatively TRBD1 (5 bases). Germline CDR1 is MNHNS and CDR2 is SASEGT. The CDR3 length is 12 residues. Trimming pared 2 bases from V and 9 bases from J, leaving 8 bases between. Here the CDR3 reads CASSEQGFEQFF. The CDR3 coding sequence is TGTGCCAGCAGTGAACAGGGATTTGAGCAGTTCTTC.

J is TRBJ2-1 and V is TRBV9; D call uncertain. Germline values: CDR1 SGDLS, CDR2 YYNGEE. The CDR3 is 13 amino acids. The V gene lost 0 bases and the J gene lost 5 bases, with 6 bases spanning the gap. The CDR3, as DNA: TGTGCCAGCAGCGTAGGGCCCGACAATGAGCAGTTCTTC. It specifies CASSVGPDNEQFF. The full variable domain, rest sourced from reference TRBV9 and TRBJ2-1, is DSGVTQTPKHLITATGQRVTLRCSPRSGDLSVYWYQQSLDQGLQFLIQYYNGEERAKGNILERFSAQQFPDLHSELNLSSLELGDSALYFCASSVGPDNEQFFGPGTRLTVL.

V and J are TRBV10-3 and TRBJ1-5; 7 nucleotides match TRBD1. This CDR3 has 15 residues. Per the germline V gene, CDR1 is ENHRY and CDR2 is SYGVKD. Losses at the gene ends were 0 bases for V and 6 bases for J; bases not matched to a gene: 5. This CDR3 reads CAISESAGGFQPQHF. The CDR3 bases are TGTGCCATCAGTGAGTCGGCAGGGGGATTTCAGCCCCAGCATTTT.

Written as DNA, the CDR3 is TGTGCCATCCCTCCTAAGCGGGATACGCAGTATTTT. Translated, it gives CAIPPKRDTQYF. V is TRBV10-3 and J is TRBJ2-3; tentative D call: TRBD2 (5 bases). V dropped 8 bases and J dropped 6 bases, with 12 bases sitting between them. This CDR3 spans 12 amino acids. Germline CDR1 reads ENHRY; CDR2 reads SYGVKD.

In its sample, this clone was seen once. V and J are TRBV11-2 and TRBJ1-2; 8 bases fit TRBD1. The J segment lost 4 bases and the V segment lost 5 bases, leaving 9 bases of the junction unmatched. The CDR3 covers 15 residues. Germline CDR1 reads SGHAT; CDR2 reads FQNNGV. The CDR3 reads CASSVRTGKGYGYTF. The CDR3 DNA reads as TGTGCCAGCAGCGTCCGGACAGGGAAGGGCTATGGCTACACCTTC. The full variable domain, with the rest looked up from reference TRBV11-2 and TRBJ1-2, is EAGVAQSPRYKIIEKRQSVAFWCNPISGHATLYWYQQILGQGPKLLIQFQNNGVVDDSQLPKDRFSAERLKGVDSTLKIQPAKLEDSAVYLCASSVRTGKGYGYTFGSGTRLTVV.

The V and J genes are TRBV7-9 and TRBJ2-5; 8 bases map to TRBD2. The CDR3 totals 17 residues. Germline V lookup: CDR1 SEHNR, CDR2 FQNEAQ (reference sequence). Trimming took 1 base from V and 0 from J; bases not matched to a gene: 7. CDR3 sequence (DNA): TGTGCCAGCAGCTTAGGTCCCCTAGCGGGCCACCAAGAGACCCAGTACTTC. Its protein is CASSLGPLAGHQETQYF.

The rearrangement uses TRBV4-2 and TRBJ2-7; a possible D gene is TRBD1 (6 bases). The germline V and J ends were trimmed by 0 bases and 4 bases, with 13 bases remaining between them. This CDR3 spans 15 amino acids. Germline CDR1 reads LGHNA; CDR2 reads YNFKEQ. CDR3 sequence reads: CASSQDLTGLYEQYF. Here the CDR3 DNA reads TGTGCCAGCAGCCAAGATCTAACAGGGCTTTACGAGCAGTACTTC.

This chain joins TRBV10-3 and TRBJ2-7; 12 bases agree with TRBD2. Per germline, CDR1 ENHRY and CDR2 SYGVKD. The CDR3 runs 15 residues. V trimming: 2 bases; J trimming: 3 bases; junction bases outside the gene matches: 2. CDR3 nucleotides: TGTGCCATCAGTGAGGGACTAGCGGGGTACTACGAGCAGTACTTC. This translates into CAISEGLAGYYEQYF.